This TCR beta chain was identified during a study of T cells in Graves' hyperthyroidism and ophthalmopathy. Study-level points and caveats: Stable hyperthyroidism and ophthalmopathy were separated using 13 V-J signatures. Blood held most thyroid clonotypes expanded above 0.001 frequency.

What was amplified from RNA transcripts were TCR beta CDR3 regions. First-round RT-PCR of the TCR CDR3 relied on the HTBI primer set. In TCRdb, the multiplex PCR reads were re-called with MiXCR into one record per CDR3 protein. The table shows about 640,000 distinct CDR3 sequences, with around 21% occurring only once. Together with thyroid ultrasound, orbital computed tomography, serum thyroxine and TRAb, clinical symptoms were used for diagnoses. CDR1 and CDR2 from the germline V gene are DFQATT and SNEGSKA (reference sequence). The CDR3 is 13 residues long. The ends lost 5 bases at V and 0 bases at J; junction bases unmatched: 4. This clonotype was counted at least ten times. What it recognizes is unknown.

This rearrangement joins TRBV20-1 to TRBJ2-7; TRBD1 matches at 7 bases. The material sequenced was blood. The TCR comes from a man aged 25 to 40 with Graves' ophthalmopathy. DNA for the CDR3: TGCAGTGCTGACCGGGACAGCTCCTACGAGCAGTACTTC. Translated, it gives CSADRDSSYEQYF.